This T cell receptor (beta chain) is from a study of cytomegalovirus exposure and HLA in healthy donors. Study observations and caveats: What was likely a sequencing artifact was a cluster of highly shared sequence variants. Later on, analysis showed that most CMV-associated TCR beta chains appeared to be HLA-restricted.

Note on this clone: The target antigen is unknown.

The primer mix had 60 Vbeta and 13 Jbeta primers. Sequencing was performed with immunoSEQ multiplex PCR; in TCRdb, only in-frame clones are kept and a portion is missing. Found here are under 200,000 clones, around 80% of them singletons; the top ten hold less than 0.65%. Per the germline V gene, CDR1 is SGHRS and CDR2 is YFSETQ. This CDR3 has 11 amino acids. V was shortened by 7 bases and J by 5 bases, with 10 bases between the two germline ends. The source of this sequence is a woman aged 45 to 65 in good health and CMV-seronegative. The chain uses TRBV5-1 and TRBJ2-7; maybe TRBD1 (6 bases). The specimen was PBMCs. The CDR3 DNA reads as TGCGCCAGCTCAACAGGGCACGAGCAGTACTTC. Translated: CASSTGHEQYF. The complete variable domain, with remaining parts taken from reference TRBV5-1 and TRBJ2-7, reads KAGVTQTPRYLIKTRGQQVTLSCSPISGHRSVSWYQQTPGQGLQFLFEYFSETQRNKGNFPGRFSGRQFSNSRSEMNVSTLELGDSALYLCASSTGHEQYFGPGTRLTVT.